The T cell receptor (beta chain) under discussion was sequenced for a study of T cell repertoires in cytomegalovirus infection. At the level of the study: Public TCR beta signatures indicated both CMV infection and matching HLA type.

The table lists this clonotype with many counts. Its antigen remains unidentified. One entry per CDR3 protein results from TCRdb running MiXCR on the reads. The data hold over 450,000 distinct CDR3 sequences, with roughly 12% observed a single time. Germline loops: CDR1 SGHVS, CDR2 FNYEAQ. Trimming cost V 1 base and J 0 bases, with 9 bases left between them. The CDR3 is made up of 15 amino acids. General study points: CMV-specific HLA-C-restricted TCR beta clonotypes dominated the ex vivo response.

V gene TRBV7-6 combines with J gene TRBJ1-2; TRBD1 might be the D (6 bases). The specimen was PBMCs. The receptor was derived from a human donor in good health (CMV status not recorded). Some clones in this sample may be carry-over from other donors' samples. The DNA of the CDR3 is TGTGCCAGCAGCTTAGGAGGACAGTCTAACTATGGCTACACCTTC. Translating it yields CASSLGGQSNYGYTF.